The source of this T cell receptor (beta chain) is a study of long-term antiretroviral therapy in people with HIV. General study points: Regardless of time point, clones expanded before ART dominated the repertoire. Therapy changes, viral resistance and ART adherence were not documented in the available data. Repertoires with HIV possessed tighter CDR3 length spans than those of controls.

Concerning this clone: Its antigen is not known.

Runs used v3.0 of the immunoSEQ assay and were done at survey level. Assay used: immunoSEQ multiplex PCR; TCRdb lists only in-frame clones, some missing. The data show around 15,000 clones, about 95% seen once. Researchers secured at least one pre-ART and at least two post-ART PBMC samples from each donor. The TCR sequence derives from a woman between 50 and 59 years old with HIV. The sample in question was unsorted PBMCs, obtained approximately 6.4 years after starting antiretroviral therapy.

CDR3: CASSEAGTDTQYF. In DNA form, the CDR3 reads TGTGCCAGCAGTGAAGCGGGGACAGATACGCAGTATTTT. V and J are TRBV6-1 and TRBJ2-3, with no clear D. Looked up from germline, CDR1 is MNHNS and CDR2 is SASEGT. The V end lost 0 bases, the J end lost 3 bases, and 4 bases lay between the germline ends. This CDR3 has 13 amino acids.